Here is one T cell receptor (beta chain) with its context. Its antigen is undetermined. The primer mix had 60 Vbeta and 13 Jbeta primers. As originally analysed: It was a later analysis that counted roughly 80 million unique TCR beta chains, of which roughly 11 million were shared. Libraries were prepared by immunoSEQ multiplex PCR; TCRdb keeps only in-frame clonotypes and omits some of them. The V and J calls and clone size were taken over from that table, and D and trimming were inferred from the DNA. The table lists around 100,000 clones, 60% to 80% of them singletons. The source of the sample is a study of cytomegalovirus exposure and HLA in healthy donors. This CDR3 has 14 amino acids. CDR1 is ENHRY and CDR2 is SYGVKD in the germline V gene. V was shortened by 8 bases and J by 9 bases, with 20 bases between the two germline ends. Study-wide results and limits: HLA restriction was apparent for most CMV-associated TCR beta chains in a later analysis. Immune exposure data for these donors was limited to CMV serostatus. There were a few CMV-associated chains whose specificity for CMV antigens was confirmed in vitro.

The chain joins TRBV10-3 to TRBJ2-1; D may be TRBD2 (6 bases). The sequence was obtained from a woman aged 30 to 39 in good health and CMV-seropositive. The sequencing input was PBMCs. This chain's CDR3 is CAILGTSSYGEQFF. CDR3 coding DNA: TGTGCCATCCTTGGGACTTCTTCTTACGGTGAGCAGTTCTTC.